These 24 T cell receptor beta chains came from one sample sequenced in a study of T-cell memory formation after mild COVID-19. TCRdb independently ran MiXCR on the 5' RACE reads; one entry per CDR3 protein. Of 350,000 to 450,000 distinct CDR3 sequences in the sample, 15% to 20% are singletons; the top ten hold approximately 8.1%. Material for sequencing was PBMCs or a T cell subset sorted from them (not recorded which). Source of these receptors: an adult woman who had mild COVID-19 (a few samples of this study predate the infection). Cell type and time point are not known.

This chain connects TRBV24-1 to TRBJ1-1; D call uncertain. CDR1 is KGHDR and CDR2 is SFDVKD in the germline V gene. The length of the CDR3 is 13 residues. Trimming left V 1 base short and J 4 bases short, with 6 bases between. This chain's CDR3 is CATSDFSGTEAFF. DNA of the CDR3: TGTGCCACCAGTGATTTCTCAGGCACTGAAGCTTTCTTT.

V usage is TRBV4-3 and J usage is TRBJ2-7; TRBD1 is a possible D gene (6 bases). The V gene's germline CDR1 is LGHNA and CDR2 YSLEER. CDR3 size: 13 residues. Trimming stripped 4 bases from V and 6 bases from J, with 13 bases between. The CDR3 here is CASSPRSGAEQYF. The CDR3 nucleotides read TGCGCCAGCAGCCCCCGTTCAGGGGCCGAGCAGTACTTC.

The CDR3 DNA follows: TGTGCCAGCAGTTACTTCGCCGGGGGGGACTATGGCTACACCTTC. Translated, it gives CASSYFAGGDYGYTF. The chain links TRBV6-5 to TRBJ1-2, with D maybe TRBD1 (5 bases). Germline CDR1 MNHEY, CDR2 SVGAGI. The CDR3 has 15 residues. The ends were cut back, 1 base at V and 3 bases at J, with 12 bases in the middle.

The chain recombines TRBV6-2 or TRBV6-3 with TRBJ2-5; no reliable D call. CDR1 and CDR2 (germline): MNHEY, SVGEGT. V was cut by 5 bases and J by 9 bases, with 13 bases left in between. The CDR3 loop spans 12 amino acids. CDR3 amino acids: CASSVRTIAQYF. The CDR3 DNA follows: TGTGCCAGCAGTGTCCGGACGATTGCCCAGTACTTC.

This clonotype appeared many times. The J gene is TRBJ2-5, the V gene TRBV7-2, with D unresolved. The CDR3 runs 14 residues. Germline V gene lookup returns CDR1 SGHTA and CDR2 FQGNSA. Trimming cost V 1 base and J 5 bases, with 11 bases left between them. The CDR3 is CASSLELVGETQYF. CDR3 DNA: TGTGCCAGCAGCTTAGAACTGGTGGGGGAGACCCAGTACTTC.

The CDR3 here is CASTADRAYGYTF. CDR3 DNA: TGTGCCAGCACCGCGGATAGGGCCTATGGCTACACCTTC. The chain combines TRBV12-3 or TRBV12-4 with TRBJ1-2; D remains unclear. V was clipped by 7 bases and J by 4 bases, with 13 bases between them. This CDR3 spans 13 amino acids.

This clonotype was detected only once. V is TRBV3-1 and J is TRBJ2-3; tentative D call: TRBD1 (5 bases). The CDR3 is 18 residues long. V was cut by 0 bases and J by 5 bases, with 21 bases left in between. In germline, CDR1 is LGHDT, CDR2 YNNKEL (reference sequence). CDR3 amino acids: CASSQESGSRTSRDTQYF. CDR3 DNA sequence: TGTGCCAGCAGCCAAGAATCTGGCTCCCGGACATCCAGAGATACGCAGTATTTT.

In this sample, this clonotype turned up a few times. The V call is TRBV2, the J call TRBJ2-7; the match to TRBD2 covers 7 bases. Germline lookup yields CDR1 SNHLY and CDR2 FYNNEI. This CDR3 is 14 amino acids long. J gave up 3 bases and V 6 bases, and 8 bases lay outside the gene matches. The CDR3 spells CASSLRTSIYEQYF. CDR3 sequence (DNA): TGTGCCAGCAGCTTGAGGACTAGTATCTACGAGCAGTACTTC. Supplemented by reference TRBV2 and TRBJ2-7, the full variable domain reads EPEVTQTPSHQVTQMGQEVILRCVPISNHLYFYWYRQILGQKVEFLVSFYNNEISEKSEIFDDQFSVERPDGSNFTLKIRSTKLEDSAMYFCASSLRTSIYEQYFGPGTRLTVT.

V and J are TRBV27 and TRBJ1-2; TRBD1 is a possible D gene (6 bases). V shed 4 bases and J shed 8 bases, with 20 bases lying between them. The germline V gene encodes CDR1 MNHEY and CDR2 SMNVEV (reference sequence). The CDR3 runs to 15 residues. This CDR3 is CASSSSQQGWWGYTF. The CDR3 DNA is TGTGCCAGCAGTTCATCACAACAGGGTTGGTGGGGCTACACCTTC.

The V gene is TRBV24-1, the J gene TRBJ1-2, with TRBD1 matching over 7 bases. Germline-derived CDR1 and CDR2 are KGHDR and SFDVKD. V shed 4 bases, J shed 7 bases, and the junction held 8 bases outside the gene matches. This CDR3 contains 14 residues. CDR3 protein: CATSERTGRSGYTF. CDR3 coding DNA: TGTGCCACCAGTGAAAGGACAGGCAGAAGTGGCTACACCTTC.

This clonotype was observed a handful of times. The chain uses TRBV27 and TRBJ2-2; 9 nucleotides align to TRBD2. The CDR3 runs to 18 residues. The V segment lost 3 bases and the J segment 0 bases; nucleotides outside the gene matches: 8. Germline V CDR1 and CDR2: MNHEY, SMNVEV (reference sequence). CDR3 DNA: TGTGCCAGCAGTTTGGGGATAGCGGGAGCGGCGAACACCGGGGAGCTGTTTTTT. This codes for CASSLGIAGAANTGELFF.

This chain connects TRBV6-5 to TRBJ2-2; possibly TRBD1 for D (6 bases). CDR1 MNHEY and CDR2 SVGAGI come from the germline V gene. This CDR3 spans 17 amino acids. V shed 2 bases and J shed 5 bases, with 18 bases lying between them. The chain's CDR3 is CASSYRQSGGQTGELFF. DNA of the CDR3: TGTGCCAGCAGTTACCGCCAGTCTGGGGGCCAGACCGGGGAGCTGTTTTTT.

This clonotype has just a few counts. Written as DNA, the CDR3 is TGTGCCAGCAGTTTTCAGGGTTTACCCCTCCACTTT. Translated: CASSFQGLPLHF. The chain is built from TRBV12-3 or TRBV12-4 and TRBJ1-6; D is perhaps TRBD1 (5 bases). V lost 3 bases to trimming and J lost 12 bases, with 9 bases between them. This CDR3 contains 12 residues.

The chain uses TRBV5-1 and TRBJ1-1, with D tentatively TRBD1 (5 bases). The V end was cut by 6 bases, the J end by 1 base, with 13 bases between. Germline values: CDR1 SGHRS, CDR2 YFSETQ. There are 14 residues in the CDR3. The CDR3 loop reads CASIMGPSNTEAFF. The CDR3 nucleotides read TGCGCCAGCATCATGGGACCGTCGAACACTGAAGCTTTCTTT.

The rearrangement links TRBV4-3 to TRBJ2-5; 9 bases align to TRBD1. The CDR3 consists of 17 residues. J was trimmed by 4 bases and V by 1 base; bases with no gene match: 10. Germline V lookup: CDR1 LGHNA, CDR2 YSLEER. The CDR3 DNA sequence: TGCGCCAGCAGCCAAGTTTGGGACAGGGCGGAGGGAGAGACCCAGTACTTC. This codes for CASSQVWDRAEGETQYF.

The table lists this clonotype with a few counts. This chain uses TRBV5-5 with TRBJ1-4; 8 bases are shared with TRBD1. The CDR3 extends over 14 amino acids. Per germline, CDR1 SGHKS and CDR2 YYEKEE (reference sequence). Losses at the gene ends were 4 bases for V and 8 bases for J; bases not matched to a gene: 7. The CDR3 DNA follows: TGTGCCAGCAGCCTCAGGGGGCGTCAAGAAAAACTGTTTTTT. As protein: CASSLRGRQEKLFF. Complete variable domain (other parts from reference TRBV5-5 and TRBJ1-4): DAGVTQSPTHLIKTRGQQVTLRCSPISGHKSVSWYQQVLGQGPQFIFQYYEKEERGRGNFPDRFSARQFPNYSSELNVNALLLGDSALYLCASSLRGRQEKLFFGSGTQLSVL.

This chain joins TRBV12-3 or TRBV12-4 and TRBJ1-1; a possible D gene is TRBD1 (6 bases). Trimming took off 5 bases at V and 1 base at J, with 11 bases between the two ends. The CDR3 runs to 14 residues. The CDR3 reads CASSAVQGNTEAFF. CDR3 nucleotide sequence: TGTGCCAGCAGTGCCGTACAGGGGAACACTGAAGCTTTCTTT.

The chain recombines TRBV12-3 or TRBV12-4 with TRBJ2-7, with unresolved D. The CDR3 contains 12 residues. V gave up 5 bases and J gave up 5 bases, with 10 bases separating them. DNA for the CDR3: TGTGCCAGCAGTCCGGAACCGGACGAGCAGTACTTC. Translation: CASSPEPDEQYF.

This clonotype was seen at least ten times. The rearrangement links TRBV24-1 to TRBJ2-3; the D is unclear. Germline V gene lookup returns CDR1 KGHDR and CDR2 SFDVKD. The V and J ends lost 3 bases and 9 bases respectively, with 21 bases between them. The CDR3 sequence is 16 residues long. CDR3: CATSDMAETLRSTQYF. The CDR3 DNA reads as TGTGCCACCAGTGATATGGCCGAGACCCTAAGAAGCACGCAGTATTTT.

This clonotype turned up a few times. The rearrangement uses TRBV20-1 and TRBJ2-4, with TRBD2 as a possible D gene (5 bases). Trimming removed 3 bases from V and 2 bases from J, with 11 bases in between. The CDR3 is 14 residues long. Germline V lookup: CDR1 DFQATT, CDR2 SNEGSKA (reference sequence). This chain's CDR3 is CSARTPGTKNIQYF. The CDR3 coding sequence is TGCAGTGCTAGGACCCCGGGGACCAAAAACATTCAGTACTTC.

This clonotype was seen more than once but under ten times. The DNA for the CDR3 is TGTGCCACCAGATCCGTGACATCGAACACTGAAGCTTTCTTT. This encodes CATRSVTSNTEAFF. The V call is TRBV27, the J call TRBJ1-1; D not certain. V was pared by 10 bases and J by 1 base, with 16 bases between. The V gene's germline CDR1 is MNHEY and CDR2 SMNVEV (reference sequence). CDR3 length: 14 amino acids.

There are a few counts of this clonotype. The chain has TRBV3-1 and TRBJ2-1; D remains unclear. V was cut by 5 bases and J by 1 base, with 3 bases left in between. The CDR3 runs 12 residues. The germline V gene has CDR1 LGHDT and CDR2 YNNKEL (reference sequence). For the CDR3, the DNA is TGTGCCAGCAGCAGGTCCTACAATGAGCAGTTCTTC. Translation gives CASSRSYNEQFF.

This clonotype has a handful of counts. This chain uses TRBV6-1 with TRBJ2-3; either TRBD1 or TRBD2 may fit D (5 bases each). The CDR3 length is 16 residues. V was cut by 2 bases and J by 4 bases, with 16 bases left in between. Germline-derived CDR1 and CDR2 are MNHNS and SASEGT. CDR3 residues: CASSETLVLGADTQYF. CDR3 sequence (DNA): TGTGCCAGCAGTGAAACATTAGTTTTGGGGGCAGATACGCAGTATTTT.

The CDR3 DNA reads as TGTGCCACCAGTGATGTGACAGGTCTAGGGCCCCAGCATTTT. This translates into CATSDVTGLGPQHF. V and J are TRBV24-1 and TRBJ1-5; D may be TRBD1 (6 bases). CDR3 length equals 14 residues. CDR1 KGHDR and CDR2 SFDVKD come from the germline V gene. V was cut by 3 bases and J by 9 bases, with 14 bases left in between.